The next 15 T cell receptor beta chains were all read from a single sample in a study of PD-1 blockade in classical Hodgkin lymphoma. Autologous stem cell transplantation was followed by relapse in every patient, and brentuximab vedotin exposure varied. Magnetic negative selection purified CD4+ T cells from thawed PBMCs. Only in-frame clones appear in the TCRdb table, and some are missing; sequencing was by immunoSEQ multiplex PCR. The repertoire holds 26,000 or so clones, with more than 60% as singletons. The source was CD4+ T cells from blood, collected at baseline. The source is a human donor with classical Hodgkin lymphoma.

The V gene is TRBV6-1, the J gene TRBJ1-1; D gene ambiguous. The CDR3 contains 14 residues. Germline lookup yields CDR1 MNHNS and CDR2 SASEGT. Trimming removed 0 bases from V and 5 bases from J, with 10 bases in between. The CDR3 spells CASSEAPRRTEAFF. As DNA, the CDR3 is TGTGCCAGCAGTGAAGCCCCGCGGAGGACTGAAGCTTTCTTT.

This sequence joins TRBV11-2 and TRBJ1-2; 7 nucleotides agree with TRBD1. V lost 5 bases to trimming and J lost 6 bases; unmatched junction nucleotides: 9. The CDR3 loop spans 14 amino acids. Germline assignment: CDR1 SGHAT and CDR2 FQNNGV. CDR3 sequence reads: CASSRARDRDGYTF. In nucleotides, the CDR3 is TGTGCCAGCAGCCGCGCCCGCGACAGGGATGGCTACACCTTC.

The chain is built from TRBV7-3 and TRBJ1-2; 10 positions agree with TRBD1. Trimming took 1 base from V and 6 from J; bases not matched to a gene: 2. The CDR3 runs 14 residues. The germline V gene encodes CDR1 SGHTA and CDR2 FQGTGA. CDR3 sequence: CASSLNDRGHGYTF. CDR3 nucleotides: TGTGCCAGCAGCTTAAACGACAGGGGGCATGGCTACACCTTC.

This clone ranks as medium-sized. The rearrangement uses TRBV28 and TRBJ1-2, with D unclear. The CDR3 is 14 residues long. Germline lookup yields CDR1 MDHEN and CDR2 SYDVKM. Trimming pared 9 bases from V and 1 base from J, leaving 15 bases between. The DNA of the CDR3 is TGTGCCAGTCTGCCCGCGGGAGGTAACTATGGCTACACCTTC. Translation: CASLPAGGNYGYTF.

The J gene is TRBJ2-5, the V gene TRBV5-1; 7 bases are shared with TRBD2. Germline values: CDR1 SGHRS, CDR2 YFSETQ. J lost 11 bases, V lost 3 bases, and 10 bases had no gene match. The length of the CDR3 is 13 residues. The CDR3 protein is CASSSAGGDRQYF. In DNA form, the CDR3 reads TGCGCCAGCAGCTCCGCTGGGGGGGATCGACAGTACTTC.

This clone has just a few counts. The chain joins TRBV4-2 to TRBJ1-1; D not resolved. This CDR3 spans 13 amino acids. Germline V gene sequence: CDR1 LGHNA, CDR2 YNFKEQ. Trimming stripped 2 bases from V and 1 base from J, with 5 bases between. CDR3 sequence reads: CASSQTANTEAFF. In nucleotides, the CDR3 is TGTGCCAGCAGCCAAACTGCGAACACTGAAGCTTTCTTT.

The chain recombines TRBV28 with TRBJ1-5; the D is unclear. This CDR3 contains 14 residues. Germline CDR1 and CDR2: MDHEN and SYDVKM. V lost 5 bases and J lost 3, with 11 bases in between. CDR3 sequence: CASSPRVLNQPQHF. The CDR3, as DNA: TGTGCCAGCAGTCCCCGGGTTCTCAATCAGCCCCAGCATTTT.

The CDR3 here is CASSRPGQGARKEKLFF. The CDR3 DNA follows: TGTGCCAGCAGTCGCCCGGGACAGGGGGCGAGGAAAGAAAAACTGTTTTTT. V usage is TRBV28 and J usage is TRBJ1-4; the match to TRBD1 covers 12 bases. This CDR3 is 17 amino acids long. V lost 5 bases, J lost 8 bases, and 12 bases stayed unmatched. Germline CDR1 MDHEN, CDR2 SYDVKM. The full variable domain, completed using reference TRBV28 and TRBJ1-4, is DVKVTQSSRYLVKRTGEKVFLECVQDMDHENMFWYRQDPGLGLRLIYFSYDVKMKEKGDIPEGYSVSREKKERFSLILESASTNQTSMYLCASSRPGQGARKEKLFFGSGTQLSVL.

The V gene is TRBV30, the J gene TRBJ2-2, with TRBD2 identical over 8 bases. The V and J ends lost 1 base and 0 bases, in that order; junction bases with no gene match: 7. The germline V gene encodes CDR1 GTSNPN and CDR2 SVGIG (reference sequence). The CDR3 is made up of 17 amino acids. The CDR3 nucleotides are TGTGCCTGGAGTGGTCTAGCGGGTTCCGCGAACACCGGGGAGCTGTTTTTT. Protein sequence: CAWSGLAGSANTGELFF. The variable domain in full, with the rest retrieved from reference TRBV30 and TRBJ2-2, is SQTIHQWPATLVQPVGSPLSLECTVEGTSNPNLYWYRQAAGRGLQLLFYSVGIGQISSEVPQNLSASRPQDRQFILSSKKLLLSDSGFYLCAWSGLAGSANTGELFFGEGSRLTVL.

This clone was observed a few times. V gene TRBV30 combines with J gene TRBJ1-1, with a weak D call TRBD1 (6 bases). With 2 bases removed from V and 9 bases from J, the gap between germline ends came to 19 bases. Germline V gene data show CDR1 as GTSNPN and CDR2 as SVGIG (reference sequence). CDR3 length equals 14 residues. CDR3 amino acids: CAWSLSSLTGQAFF. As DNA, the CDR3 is TGTGCCTGGAGTCTATCAAGCCTTACAGGGCAAGCTTTCTTT.

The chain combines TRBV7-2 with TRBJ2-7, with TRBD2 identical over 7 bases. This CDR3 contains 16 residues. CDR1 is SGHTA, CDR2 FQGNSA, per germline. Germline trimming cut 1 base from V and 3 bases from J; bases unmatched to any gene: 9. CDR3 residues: CASSLGSGVMYYEQYF. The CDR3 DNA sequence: TGTGCCAGCAGCTTAGGCAGCGGGGTTATGTACTACGAGCAGTACTTC.

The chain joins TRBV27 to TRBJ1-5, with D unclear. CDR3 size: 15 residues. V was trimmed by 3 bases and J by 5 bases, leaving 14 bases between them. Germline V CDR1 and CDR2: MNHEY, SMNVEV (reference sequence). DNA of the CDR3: TGTGCCAGCAGTTTTTGGGTGAATCAGGATCAGCCCCAGCATTTT. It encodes CASSFWVNQDQPQHF.

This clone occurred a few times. CDR3 sequence: CASTRISNTEAFF. The CDR3 DNA is TGTGCCAGCACCAGGATTAGCAACACTGAAGCTTTCTTT. V gene TRBV11-2 combines with J gene TRBJ1-1, with unresolved D. Trimming shortened V by 7 bases and J by 2 bases, and 11 bases separated the two germline ends. There are 13 residues in the CDR3. The germline V gene has CDR1 SGHAT and CDR2 FQNNGV.

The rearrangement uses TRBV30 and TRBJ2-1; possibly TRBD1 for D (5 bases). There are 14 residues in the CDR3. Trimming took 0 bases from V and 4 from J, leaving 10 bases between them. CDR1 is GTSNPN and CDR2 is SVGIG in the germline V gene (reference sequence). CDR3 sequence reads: CAWSVARAYNEQFF. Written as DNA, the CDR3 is TGTGCCTGGAGTGTGGCCAGGGCTTACAATGAGCAGTTCTTC.

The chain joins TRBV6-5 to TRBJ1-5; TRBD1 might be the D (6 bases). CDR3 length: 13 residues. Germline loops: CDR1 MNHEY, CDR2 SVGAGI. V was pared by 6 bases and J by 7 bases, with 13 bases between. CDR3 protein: CASRRTVQQPQHF. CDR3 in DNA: TGTGCCAGCAGGAGGACAGTCCAACAGCCCCAGCATTTT.